Following are 10 T cell receptor beta chains from one sample sequenced in a study of blood T cell repertoires in COVID-19. The table came from immunoSEQ multiplex PCR; TCRdb's copy has only in-frame clones and leaves some out. This table holds about 360,000 clones, more than 75% found once. The sample taken for sequencing was peripheral blood. All receptors come from a human donor in a cohort sampled during active COVID-19.

The chain couples TRBV5-1 to TRBJ1-2; TRBD1 agrees at 7 bases. CDR3 length: 14 amino acids. With 4 bases clipped from V and 6 bases from J, the junction kept 9 bases outside the gene matches. CDR1 and CDR2 (germline): SGHRS, YFSETQ. This CDR3 reads CASSPELTGNGYTF. In DNA form, the CDR3 reads TGCGCCAGCAGCCCAGAACTGACAGGGAATGGCTACACCTTC.

The rearrangement joins TRBV4-2 to TRBJ1-1, with D perhaps matching TRBD1 (5 bases). The CDR3 is made up of 16 amino acids. V lost 0 bases to trimming and J lost 0 bases, with 11 bases between them. The germline V gene has CDR1 LGHNA and CDR2 YNFKEQ. CDR3 in DNA: TGTGCCAGCAGCCAAGAGGTGGGGGGGGTGAACACTGAAGCTTTCTTT. Amino acids: CASSQEVGGVNTEAFF.

The chain uses TRBV10-3 and TRBJ1-2, with D tentatively TRBD1 (5 bases). The V gene's germline CDR1 is ENHRY and CDR2 SYGVKD. Trimming pared 3 bases from V and 2 bases from J, leaving 13 bases between. The length of the CDR3 is 15 residues. In DNA form, the CDR3 reads TGTGCCATCAGTGAAGGTACAGGCGCAAACTATGGCTACACCTTC. This sequence encodes CAISEGTGANYGYTF.

The J gene is TRBJ2-5, the V gene TRBV6-5; 10 nucleotides match TRBD1. The CDR3 is 14 residues long. The germline V gene has CDR1 MNHEY and CDR2 SVGAGI. J was trimmed by 5 bases and V by 5 bases; bases with no gene match: 5. CDR3 in DNA: TGTGCCAGCAGTCCGGACAGGGGGAGGGAGACCCAGTACTTC. Protein: CASSPDRGRETQYF.

This CDR3 reads CAWSQGADNSPLHF. DNA of the CDR3: TGTGCCTGGTCCCAGGGGGCTGATAATTCACCCCTCCACTTT. The V gene is TRBV30, the J gene TRBJ1-6; 8 bases are shared with TRBD1. The junction had 5 bases not matched to a gene; V was cut back by 5 bases and J by 5 bases. The CDR3 runs to 14 residues. Germline V gene sequence: CDR1 GTSNPN, CDR2 SVGIG (reference sequence).

V gene TRBV6-5 combines with J gene TRBJ1-2, with D possibly being TRBD1 (5 bases). Germline values: CDR1 MNHEY, CDR2 SVGAGI. There are 14 residues in the CDR3. V was trimmed by 5 bases and J by 4 bases, leaving 14 bases between them. The CDR3: CASSQRLTVYGYTF. The CDR3 DNA reads as TGTGCCAGCAGTCAACGGTTGACAGTCTATGGCTACACCTTC.

This chain connects TRBV27 to TRBJ1-1; D gene ambiguous. The CDR3 is 13 amino acids. The V gene lost 4 bases and the J gene lost 2 bases, with 8 bases spanning the gap. Germline V gives CDR1 MNHEY, CDR2 SMNVEV (reference sequence). CDR3 in DNA: TGTGCCAGCAGTTCAAACACCAACACTGAAGCTTTCTTT. Translation gives CASSSNTNTEAFF.

This clone was detected only once. The chain carries TRBV25-1 and TRBJ2-3, with D possibly being TRBD2 (6 bases). The CDR3 spans 14 residues. Germline lookup yields CDR1 MGHDK and CDR2 SYGVNS. V was clipped by 5 bases and J by 2 bases, with 11 bases between them. The CDR3: CASSSRTITDTQYF. The DNA for the CDR3 is TGTGCCAGCAGTTCCCGGACTATCACAGATACGCAGTATTTT.

The J gene is TRBJ2-7, the V gene TRBV28, with TRBD2 matching over 12 bases. The trim removed 5 bases at V and 7 bases at J, leaving 12 bases unmatched. This CDR3 comprises 16 residues. The germline gives CDR1 MDHEN, CDR2 SYDVKM. The CDR3 sequence is CASSPPLAGGPEEQYF. In DNA form, the CDR3 reads TGTGCCAGCAGTCCTCCTCTAGCGGGAGGGCCCGAGGAGCAGTACTTC.

The chain has TRBV6-1 and TRBJ2-7; weak D call: TRBD1 (5 bases). The V end was cut by 2 bases, the J end by 2 bases, with 13 bases between. CDR3 length: 15 residues. The germline V gene has CDR1 MNHNS and CDR2 SASEGT. The CDR3 DNA reads TGTGCCAGCAGTGAAAGGGCAGCAGGGCCCTACGAGCAGTACTTC. It yields the protein CASSERAAGPYEQYF.